This TCR beta chain stems from a study of T cells after yellow fever vaccination. Study-level results: Reappearance after the booster was seen for most primary-vaccination clones, at 95% to 98% CD4 and 70% to 90% CD8.

Using its own MiXCR run on the 5' RACE reads, TCRdb lists one record per CDR3 protein. The sample has about 75,000 distinct CDR3 sequences; about 7.3% are singletons. The CDR3 has 14 amino acids. Germline assignment: CDR1 SGDLS and CDR2 YYNGEE. J gave up 11 bases and V 4 bases, and 10 bases lay outside the gene matches. Ten or more counts support this clonotype. Its antigen remains unknown. The chain is built from TRBV9 and TRBJ2-4; 9 positions match TRBD2. The material was CD8+ T cells sorted from PBMCs, obtained about 10 days after the first yellow fever vaccination. The receptor was isolated from a man between 18 and 29 years old who received the YFV17D yellow fever vaccine. The CDR3 DNA reads as TGTGCCAGCAGCCTGCAAGGGACTAGCAGGGTTCAGTACTTC. Its translation: CASSLQGTSRVQYF.